These 21 T cell receptor beta chains originate from one sample sequenced in a study of blood T cell repertoires in COVID-19 (dated by TCRdb to 2020 to 2022). Libraries were built with the immunoSEQ multiplex PCR assay. TCRdb provides this immuneACCESS table in a form limited to in-frame rearrangements. Some clones are lacking; in checked studies, under half of them reflect an unresolved V gene, and why the rest are absent is not known. The sample contains 200,000 to 250,000 clones, less than 90% of them found a single time. The top ten constitute 6.8% of the sample. The specimen sequenced was PBMCs or T cells enriched from blood (not recorded which). The receptors here all came from a woman aged 40 to 49 who had recovered from COVID-19.

The V and J genes are TRBV5-1 and TRBJ1-5, with D possibly being TRBD1 (6 bases). CDR3 length: 16 residues. V was cut by 0 bases and J by 11 bases, with 21 bases left in between. From germline, CDR1 is SGHRS and CDR2 YFSETQ. In DNA, the CDR3 is TGCGCCAGCAGCTTGGACGCCGGGACACGGACTTTCGCCCAGCATTTT. Protein product: CASSLDAGTRTFAQHF. Looking up the rest from reference TRBV5-1 and TRBJ1-5 gives the full variable domain: KAGVTQTPRYLIKTRGQQVTLSCSPISGHRSVSWYQQTPGQGLQFLFEYFSETQRNKGNFPGRFSGRQFSNSRSEMNVSTLELGDSALYLCASSLDAGTRTFAQHFGDGTRLSIL.

The genes are TRBV4-3 and TRBJ2-3; 10 bases are shared with TRBD2. The germline V gene encodes CDR1 LGHNA and CDR2 YSLEER. CDR3 length: 17 amino acids. V was pared by 3 bases and J by 3 bases, with 9 bases of the junction left unmatched. The CDR3 sequence is CASSQSLLAGETDTQYF. The CDR3 nucleotides are TGCGCCAGCAGCCAGTCCCTCCTAGCGGGAGAGACAGATACGCAGTATTTT.

Only one count was recorded for this clone. The chain links TRBV5-1 to TRBJ2-7, with D perhaps TRBD1 (5 bases). The CDR3 runs to 14 residues. The V end was cut by 6 bases, the J end by 2 bases, with 15 bases between. The germline V gene encodes CDR1 SGHRS and CDR2 YFSETQ. CDR3 loop: CASTLLAGTYEQYF. The DNA of the CDR3 is TGCGCCAGCACCCTCCTGGCAGGGACCTACGAGCAGTACTTC.

The gene calls are TRBV30 and TRBJ2-1; D not certain. Germline CDR1 is GTSNPN and CDR2 is SVGIG (reference sequence). The CDR3 has 13 amino acids. Deletions cut 0 bases from V and 4 bases from J, with 7 bases between. Written as DNA, the CDR3 is TGTGCCTGGAGTGTTTCAGGATACAATGAGCAGTTCTTC. Its protein is CAWSVSGYNEQFF.

The rearrangement joins TRBV7-9 to TRBJ1-3; D ambiguous. Trimming took off 3 bases at V and 0 bases at J, with 6 bases between the two ends. CDR3 size: 14 residues. Looked up from germline, CDR1 is SEHNR and CDR2 is FQNEAQ (reference sequence). The CDR3 protein is CASSFGSSGNTIYF. As DNA, the CDR3 is TGTGCCAGCAGCTTTGGCAGCTCTGGAAACACCATATATTTT.

The chain joins TRBV9 to TRBJ2-1, with a tentative D call TRBD2 (6 bases). CDR3 length: 15 amino acids. Germline CDR1 and CDR2: SGDLS and YYNGEE. Trimming cost V 1 base and J 2 bases, with 10 bases left between them. CDR3 coding DNA: TGTGCCAGCAGCGTAAGGGGAGGAGCCTACAATGAGCAGTTCTTC. Translated, it gives CASSVRGGAYNEQFF.

V is TRBV28 and J is TRBJ2-1, with 15 bases aligning to TRBD2. The CDR3 is 16 amino acids. The germline gives CDR1 MDHEN, CDR2 SYDVKM. Trimming cost V 6 bases and J 8 bases; bases outside gene matches: 8. CDR3 loop: CASSAGLAGGEDEQFF. The CDR3 DNA follows: TGTGCCAGCAGCGCGGGACTAGCGGGAGGTGAGGATGAGCAGTTCTTC.

The chain links TRBV5-4 to TRBJ1-1, with no clear D. V dropped 4 bases and J dropped 0 bases, with 13 bases sitting between them. Looked up from germline, CDR1 is SGHNT and CDR2 is YYREEE (reference sequence). This CDR3 comprises 15 residues. The CDR3 region is CASSPGGFMNTEAFF. The CDR3 nucleotides are TGTGCCAGCAGCCCTGGCGGATTTATGAACACTGAAGCTTTCTTT.

The chain carries TRBV12-5 and TRBJ1-4; TRBD1 agrees at 9 bases. Germline V gives CDR1 LGHNT, CDR2 FRNRAP. The CDR3 extends over 16 amino acids. J gave up 7 bases and V 4 bases, and 10 bases lay outside the gene matches. The CDR3 loop reads CASGSNRGQGGEKLFF. The CDR3 region has the DNA TGTGCTAGTGGTTCAAACCGGGGACAGGGAGGTGAAAAACTGTTTTTT.

The chain links TRBV18 to TRBJ1-4; a possible D gene is TRBD1 (5 bases). V dropped 3 bases and J dropped 8 bases, with 13 bases sitting between them. Germline V gene data show CDR1 as KGHSH and CDR2 as LQKENI. The CDR3 loop spans 14 amino acids. The CDR3 region has the DNA TGTGCCAGCTCACCGGACACTAGCAGGGAAAAACTGTTTTTT. This codes for CASSPDTSREKLFF.

Here the CDR3 DNA reads TGTGCCAGTAGTACTTCAGGGGGATCGGGCACTGAAGCTTTCTTT. This sequence encodes CASSTSGGSGTEAFF. The chain employs TRBV19 and TRBJ1-1; 7 bases line up with TRBD1. CDR3 length: 15 residues. After removal of 4 bases from V and 4 bases from J, the junction contained 9 bases not matched to a gene. Germline assignment: CDR1 LNHDA and CDR2 SQIVND (reference sequence).

This clone was recorded only once. Within the sample, other DNA sequences also encode this same CDR3. The J gene is TRBJ1-3, the V gene TRBV19; D unclear. V lost 2 bases to trimming and J lost 0 bases, with 5 bases between them. The CDR3 has 14 residues. Looked up from germline, CDR1 is LNHDA and CDR2 is SQIVND (reference sequence). CDR3 sequence: CASSISSSGNTIYF. The DNA for the CDR3 is TGTGCCAGTAGTATATCCAGCTCTGGAAACACCATATATTTT.

This sequence joins TRBV12-5 and TRBJ2-5; no firm D call. Trimming stripped 6 bases from V and 3 bases from J, with 5 bases between. Looked up from germline, CDR1 is LGHNT and CDR2 is FRNRAP. This CDR3 is 11 amino acids long. DNA for the CDR3: TGTGCTAGTGGACTGGAAGAGACCCAGTACTTC. It is translated as CASGLEETQYF.

The chain joins TRBV7-9 to TRBJ2-1, with a tentative D call TRBD1 (5 bases). This CDR3 region has 14 residues. The V gene lost 5 bases and the J gene lost 10 bases, with 18 bases spanning the gap. Germline V gene data show CDR1 as SEHNR and CDR2 as FQNEAQ (reference sequence). This CDR3 is CASSQGVRNWEQFF. The CDR3 DNA reads as TGTGCCAGCAGCCAAGGGGTCCGGAATTGGGAGCAGTTCTTC.

The chain uses TRBV5-4 and TRBJ1-5; 7 bases are shared with TRBD1. V dropped 5 bases and J dropped 6; count of bases not matched to a gene: 8. The germline gives CDR1 SGHNT, CDR2 YYREEE (reference sequence). This CDR3 is 14 amino acids long. CDR3 residues: CASSTGEGGQPQHF. The CDR3 DNA reads TGTGCCAGCAGTACAGGGGAAGGGGGTCAGCCCCAGCATTTT.

The chain has TRBV6-5 and TRBJ1-1; a possible D gene is TRBD1 (5 bases). The CDR3 is made up of 14 amino acids. Germline loops: CDR1 MNHEY, CDR2 SVGAGI. Trimming removed 7 bases from V and 1 base from J, with 13 bases in between. CDR3 bases: TGTGCCAGCAAATTAGGCAGGGAGAACACTGAAGCTTTCTTT. This translates into CASKLGRENTEAFF.

The rearrangement uses TRBV28 and TRBJ1-4; the D gene is possibly TRBD1 (6 bases). The CDR3 spans 15 residues. Germline V gene sequence: CDR1 MDHEN, CDR2 SYDVKM. V gave up 6 bases and J gave up 8 bases, with 19 bases separating them. CDR3 sequence: CASRPRQARREKLFF. DNA of the CDR3: TGTGCCAGCAGGCCCCGACAGGCCCGTCGCGAAAAACTGTTTTTT.

Ten or more counts support this clone. The chain couples TRBV6-5 to TRBJ1-4, with unresolved D. The CDR3 is 14 amino acids. The germline gives CDR1 MNHEY, CDR2 SVGAGI. The V and J ends lost 0 bases and 7 bases respectively, with 9 bases between them. In DNA, the CDR3 is TGTGCCAGCAGTTACTCGGAGAGCGGTGAAAAACTGTTTTTT. This gives the protein CASSYSESGEKLFF.

This clone was seen once. The genes are TRBV5-4 and TRBJ1-5; 10 bases agree with TRBD1. CDR3 length: 14 residues. Germline lookup yields CDR1 SGHNT and CDR2 YYREEE (reference sequence). After removal of 4 bases from V and 7 bases from J, the junction contained 5 bases not matched to a gene. CDR3 coding DNA: TGTGCCAGCAGCCTAGGACAGGGGGGGCAGCCCCAGCATTTT. Translation: CASSLGQGGQPQHF.

This chain links TRBV5-6 with TRBJ2-7, with 7 bases identical to TRBD1. V lost 0 bases to trimming and J lost 1 base; unmatched junction nucleotides: 1. The CDR3 extends over 14 amino acids. The germline V gene encodes CDR1 SGHDT and CDR2 YYEEEE. The CDR3 nucleotides read TGTGCCAGCAGCTTGGGCAGGGGGTCCTACGAGCAGTACTTC. Translation gives CASSLGRGSYEQYF.

The gene calls are TRBV30 and TRBJ1-2, with 9 bases fitting TRBD1. The CDR3 totals 15 residues. Germline V gene data show CDR1 as GTSNPN and CDR2 as SVGIG (reference sequence). The trim removed 1 base at V and 4 bases at J, leaving 7 bases unmatched. CDR3 region: CAWSANRGRGYGYTF. The DNA for the CDR3 is TGTGCCTGGAGTGCAAACAGGGGGCGCGGCTATGGCTACACCTTC. The full variable domain, in which reference TRBV30 and TRBJ1-2 provide the parts outside the CDR3, is SQTIHQWPATLVQPVGSPLSLECTVEGTSNPNLYWYRQAAGRGLQLLFYSVGIGQISSEVPQNLSASRPQDRQFILSSKKLLLSDSGFYLCAWSANRGRGYGYTFGSGTRLTVV.